This record concerns one T cell receptor (beta chain) sequence. This CDR3 contains 14 residues. Unmatched junction bases numbered 7, after V lost 5 bases and J lost 7 bases. From germline, CDR1 is SGHVS and CDR2 FQNEAQ. The data were obtained in a study of CD8 T cells in Susac syndrome. Sequencing of TCR beta was carried out in blood CD8+ and CD4+ T cells. Negative isolation yielded CD4+ and CD8+ T cells, and FACS enriched TEMRA cells. Random hexamers were used to reverse transcribe about 0.5 to 1 ug of RNA. Amplification of TCR beta CDR3 across 54 Vbeta and 13 Jbeta was performed with immunoSEQ multiplex PCR. TCRdb passed the immunoSEQ multiplex PCR reads through MiXCR, listing each CDR3 protein once. The sample includes 80,000 to 90,000 distinct CDR3 sequences, roughly 91% of them seen just once.

The TCR comes from a human donor in good health. The sample comprised CD8+ T cells from PBMCs. The V and J genes are TRBV7-8 and TRBJ2-1; 8 bases are a match to TRBD2. The DNA for the CDR3 is TGTGCCAGCAGCACCAGGGGCGGGGGGAATGAGCAGTTCTTC. Encoded protein: CASSTRGGGNEQFF.